What follows is one T cell receptor beta chain and its context. As handled by the study authors: Counts of nucleated cells, estimated from reference gene primer amplification, were obtained. Using immunoSEQ multiplex PCR, the repertoire was profiled, and TCRdb retains in-frame clones only, with some absent. D and trimming come from the DNA, and the V and J calls and clone size come from that table. The data hold hundreds of thousands of clones, with 70% to 90% observed a single time. Germline V gene data show CDR1 as DFQATT and CDR2 as SNEGSKA (reference sequence). V gave up 3 bases and J gave up 6 bases; unmatched junction bases: 9. The CDR3 consists of 14 residues. These data come from a study of blood T cell repertoires in COVID-19. Study summary: Acute-phase and convalescent COVID-19 samples originated in the United States, Italy and Spain.

The clonotype originates from a man aged 60 to 75 with acute or convalescent COVID-19. V usage is TRBV20-1 and J usage is TRBJ2-7, with TRBD2 matching over 9 bases. Sequenced sample: peripheral blood. The CDR3 reads CSASKAGGPVEQYF. The CDR3 nucleotides read TGCAGTGCTAGTAAGGCGGGGGGGCCGGTCGAGCAGTACTTC.